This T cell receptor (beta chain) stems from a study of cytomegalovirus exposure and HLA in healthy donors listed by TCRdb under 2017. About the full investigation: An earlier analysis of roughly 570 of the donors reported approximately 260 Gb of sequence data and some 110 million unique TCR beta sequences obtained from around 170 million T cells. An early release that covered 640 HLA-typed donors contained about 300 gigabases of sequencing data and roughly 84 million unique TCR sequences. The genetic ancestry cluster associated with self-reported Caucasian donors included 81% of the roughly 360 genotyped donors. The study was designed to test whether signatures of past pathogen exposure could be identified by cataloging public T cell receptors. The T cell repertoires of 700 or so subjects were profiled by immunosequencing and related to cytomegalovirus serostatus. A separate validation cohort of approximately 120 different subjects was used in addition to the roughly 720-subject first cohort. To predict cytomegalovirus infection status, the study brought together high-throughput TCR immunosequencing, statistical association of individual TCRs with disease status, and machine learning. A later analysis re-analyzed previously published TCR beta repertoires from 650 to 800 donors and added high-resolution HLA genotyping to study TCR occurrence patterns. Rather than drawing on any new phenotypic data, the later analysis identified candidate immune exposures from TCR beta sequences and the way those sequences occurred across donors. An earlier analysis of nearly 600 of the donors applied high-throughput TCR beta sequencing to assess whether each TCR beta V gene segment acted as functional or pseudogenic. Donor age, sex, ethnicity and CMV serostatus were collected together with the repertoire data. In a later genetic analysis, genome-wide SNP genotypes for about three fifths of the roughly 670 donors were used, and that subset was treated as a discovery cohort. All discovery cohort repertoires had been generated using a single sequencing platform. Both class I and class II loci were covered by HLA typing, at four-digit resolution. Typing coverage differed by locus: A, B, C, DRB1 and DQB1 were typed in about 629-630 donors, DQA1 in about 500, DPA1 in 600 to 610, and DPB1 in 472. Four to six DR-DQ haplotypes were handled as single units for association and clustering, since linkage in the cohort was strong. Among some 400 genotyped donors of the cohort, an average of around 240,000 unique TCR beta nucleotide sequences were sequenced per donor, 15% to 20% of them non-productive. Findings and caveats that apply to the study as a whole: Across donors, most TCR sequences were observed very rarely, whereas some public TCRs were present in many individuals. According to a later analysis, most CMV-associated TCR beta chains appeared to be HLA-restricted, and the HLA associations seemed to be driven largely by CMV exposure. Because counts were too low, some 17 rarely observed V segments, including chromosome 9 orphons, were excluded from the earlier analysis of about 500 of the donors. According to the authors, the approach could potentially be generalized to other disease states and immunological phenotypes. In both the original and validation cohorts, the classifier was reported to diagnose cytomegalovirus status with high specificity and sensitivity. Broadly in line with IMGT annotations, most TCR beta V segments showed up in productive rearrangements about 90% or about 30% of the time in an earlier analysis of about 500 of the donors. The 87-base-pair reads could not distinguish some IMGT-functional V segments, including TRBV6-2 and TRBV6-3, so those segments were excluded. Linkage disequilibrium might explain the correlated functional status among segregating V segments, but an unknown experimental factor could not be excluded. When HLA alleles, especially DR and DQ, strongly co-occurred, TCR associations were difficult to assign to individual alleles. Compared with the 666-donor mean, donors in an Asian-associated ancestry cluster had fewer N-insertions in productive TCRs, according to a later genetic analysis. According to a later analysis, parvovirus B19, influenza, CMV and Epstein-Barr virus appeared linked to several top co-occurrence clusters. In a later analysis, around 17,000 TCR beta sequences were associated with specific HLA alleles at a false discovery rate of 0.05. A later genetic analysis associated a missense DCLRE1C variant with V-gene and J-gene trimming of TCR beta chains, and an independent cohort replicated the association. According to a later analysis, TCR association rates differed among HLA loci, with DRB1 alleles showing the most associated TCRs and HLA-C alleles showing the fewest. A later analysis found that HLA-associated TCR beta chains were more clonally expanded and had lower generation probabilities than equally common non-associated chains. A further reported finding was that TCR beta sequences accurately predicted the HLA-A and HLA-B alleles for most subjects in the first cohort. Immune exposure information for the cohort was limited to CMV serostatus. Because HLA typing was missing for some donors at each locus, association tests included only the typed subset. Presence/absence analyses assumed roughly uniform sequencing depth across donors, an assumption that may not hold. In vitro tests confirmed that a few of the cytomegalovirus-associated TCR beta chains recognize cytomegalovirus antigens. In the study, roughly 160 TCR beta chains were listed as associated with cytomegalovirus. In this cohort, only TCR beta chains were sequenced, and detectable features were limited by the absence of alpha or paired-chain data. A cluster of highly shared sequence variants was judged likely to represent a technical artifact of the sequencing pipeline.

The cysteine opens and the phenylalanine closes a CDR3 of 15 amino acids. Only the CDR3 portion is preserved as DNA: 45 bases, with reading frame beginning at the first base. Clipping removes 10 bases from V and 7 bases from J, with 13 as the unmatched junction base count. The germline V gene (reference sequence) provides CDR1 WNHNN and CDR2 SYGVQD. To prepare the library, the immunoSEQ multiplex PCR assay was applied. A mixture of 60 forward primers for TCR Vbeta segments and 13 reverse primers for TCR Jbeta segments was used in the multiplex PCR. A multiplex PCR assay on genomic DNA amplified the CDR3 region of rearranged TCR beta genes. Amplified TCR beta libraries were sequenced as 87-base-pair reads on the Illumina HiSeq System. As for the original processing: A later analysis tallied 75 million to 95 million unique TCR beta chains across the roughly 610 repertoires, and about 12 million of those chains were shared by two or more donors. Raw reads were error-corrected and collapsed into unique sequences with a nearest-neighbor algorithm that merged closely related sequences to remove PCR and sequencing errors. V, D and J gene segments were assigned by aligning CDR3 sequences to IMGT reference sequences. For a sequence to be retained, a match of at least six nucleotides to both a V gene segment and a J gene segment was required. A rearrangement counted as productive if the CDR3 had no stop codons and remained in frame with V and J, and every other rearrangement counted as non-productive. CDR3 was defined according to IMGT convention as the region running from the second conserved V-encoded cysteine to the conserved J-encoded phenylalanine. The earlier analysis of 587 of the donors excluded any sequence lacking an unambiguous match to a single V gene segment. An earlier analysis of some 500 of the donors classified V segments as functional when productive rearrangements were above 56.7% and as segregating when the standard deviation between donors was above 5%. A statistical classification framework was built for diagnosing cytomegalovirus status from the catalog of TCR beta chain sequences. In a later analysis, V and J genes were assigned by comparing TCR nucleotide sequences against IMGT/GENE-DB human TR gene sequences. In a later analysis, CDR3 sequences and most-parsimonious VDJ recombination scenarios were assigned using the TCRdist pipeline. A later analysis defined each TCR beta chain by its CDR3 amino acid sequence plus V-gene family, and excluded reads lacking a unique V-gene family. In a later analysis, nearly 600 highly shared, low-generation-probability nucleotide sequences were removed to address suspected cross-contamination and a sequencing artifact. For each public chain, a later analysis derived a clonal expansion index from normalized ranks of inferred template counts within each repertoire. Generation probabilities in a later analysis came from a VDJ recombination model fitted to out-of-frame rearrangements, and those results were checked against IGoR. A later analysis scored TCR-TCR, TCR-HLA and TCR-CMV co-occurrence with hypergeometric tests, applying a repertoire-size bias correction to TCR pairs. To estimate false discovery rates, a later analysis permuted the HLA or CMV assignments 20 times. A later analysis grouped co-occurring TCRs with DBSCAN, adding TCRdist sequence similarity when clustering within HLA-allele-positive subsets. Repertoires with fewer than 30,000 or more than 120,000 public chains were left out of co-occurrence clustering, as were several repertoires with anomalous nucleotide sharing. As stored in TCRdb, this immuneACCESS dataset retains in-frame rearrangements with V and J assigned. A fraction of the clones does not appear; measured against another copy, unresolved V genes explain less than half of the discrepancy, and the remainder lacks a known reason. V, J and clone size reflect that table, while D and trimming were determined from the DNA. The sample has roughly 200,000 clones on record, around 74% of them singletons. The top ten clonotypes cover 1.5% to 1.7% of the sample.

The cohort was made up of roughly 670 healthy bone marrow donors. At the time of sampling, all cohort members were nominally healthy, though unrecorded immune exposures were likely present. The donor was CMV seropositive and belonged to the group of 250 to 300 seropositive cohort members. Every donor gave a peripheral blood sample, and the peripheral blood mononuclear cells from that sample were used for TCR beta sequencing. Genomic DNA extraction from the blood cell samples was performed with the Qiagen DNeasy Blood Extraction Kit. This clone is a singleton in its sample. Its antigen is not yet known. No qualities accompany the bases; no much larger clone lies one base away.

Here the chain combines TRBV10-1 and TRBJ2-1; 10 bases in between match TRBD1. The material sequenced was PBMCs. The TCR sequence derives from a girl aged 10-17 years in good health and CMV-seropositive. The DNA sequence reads TGCGCCACGTCCGGGACAGGGGTTTTGCGGAATGAGCAGTTCTTC. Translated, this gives CATSGTGVLRNEQFF.